Sequencing of this T cell receptor beta chain was carried out in a study of blood T cell repertoires in COVID-19. The method was immunoSEQ multiplex PCR; TCRdb's version includes in-frame clones alone and lacks a portion of them. The data hold 180,000 or so clones, with roughly four fifths observed a single time. V was clipped by 0 bases and J by 6 bases; unmatched bases: 6. This CDR3 is built from 15 residues. Germline values: CDR1 SGDLS, CDR2 YYNGEE. This TCR came from a human donor with acute or convalescent COVID-19. The donor label of this sample is uncertain. The chain couples TRBV9 to TRBJ2-1; TRBD2 aligns across 7 bases. Sample: peripheral blood. The CDR3 loop reads CASSVGPAGTNEQFF. CDR3 bases: TGTGCCAGCAGCGTAGGTCCAGCGGGAACCAATGAGCAGTTCTTC.